This is a list of T cell receptor beta chains from one sample in a study of beta chain features in type 1 diabetes. Only in-frame clones appear in the TCRdb table, and some are missing; sequencing was by immunoSEQ multiplex PCR. The sample shows tens of thousands of clones, approximately 70% of them seen only once. The sequencing input was Tregs from blood. These receptors came from a man aged 30 to 39 with type 1 diabetes. Some clones in this sample may be carry-over from other donors' samples. Both conserved end residues are part of each CDR3. A D gene is named only where the DNA matches it firmly. Clone size appears in some rows only: once, few, many, or a class for an expanded clone.

TRBV6-5,-,-,14,TRBJ2-3,CASSHRVSTDTQYF,TGTGCCAGCAGCCACAGGGTGAGCACAGATACGCAGTATTTT
TRBV9,TRBD2,-,15,TRBJ2-3,CASSVRAGATDTQYF,TGTGCCAGCAGCGTGAGAGCGGGGGCCACAGATACGCAGTATTTT
TRBV5-1,-,few,14,TRBJ2-3,CASSSANRADTQYF,TGCGCCAGCAGCTCCGCCAACAGGGCAGATACGCAGTATTTT
TRBV10-3,-,few,15,TRBJ2-7,CAISDGTEQAYEQYF,TGTGCCATCAGTGACGGCACAGAGCAGGCCTACGAGCAGTACTTC
TRBV19,TRBD2,-,14,TRBJ2-2,CASSIGRGTGELFF,TGTGCCAGTAGTATAGGGCGGGGGACCGGGGAGCTGTTTTTT
TRBV29-1,TRBD2,-,14,TRBJ2-7,CSARGGRGDYEQYF,TGCAGCGCCCGGGGGGGAAGGGGGGACTACGAGCAGTACTTC
TRBV19,TRBD1,-,15,TRBJ2-7,CASSTPGTGGGEQYF,TGTGCCAGTAGTACCCCCGGGACAGGGGGCGGCGAGCAGTACTTC
TRBV7-2,TRBD2,medium-sized,15,TRBJ2-4,CASSLGRGGGNIQYF,TGTGCCAGCAGTTTGGGACGGGGGGGCGGAAACATTCAGTACTTC
TRBV5-1,TRBD2,-,16,TRBJ2-1,CASSPLSSGGSNEQFF,TGCGCCAGCAGCCCGCTGAGTAGCGGGGGTTCCAATGAGCAGTTCTTC
TRBV7-2,-,-,13,TRBJ2-5,CASSLSGGETQYF,TGTGCCAGCAGCTTATCTGGGGGGGAGACCCAGTACTTC
TRBV7-9,TRBD1,-,15,TRBJ1-2,CASSLWTGVLGGYTF,TGTGCCAGCAGCCTGTGGACAGGGGTGCTTGGTGGCTACACCTTC
TRBV9,TRBD1,-,17,TRBJ2-3,CASSVGGSGTGSDTQYF,TGTGCCAGCAGCGTAGGAGGGTCCGGGACAGGGTCGGATACGCAGTATTTT
TRBV7-9,TRBD2,few,15,TRBJ2-1,CASSLARLAGDEQFF,TGTGCCAGCAGCTTAGCGAGACTAGCGGGGGATGAGCAGTTCTTC
TRBV5-1,-,-,13,TRBJ2-2,CASSEDFTGELFF,TGCGCCAGCAGCGAAGACTTCACCGGGGAGCTGTTTTTT
TRBV5-5,-,-,14,TRBJ2-7,CASSLTSSDYEQYF,TGTGCCAGCAGCCTGACTAGTTCCGATTACGAGCAGTACTTC
TRBV11-2,-,-,14,TRBJ2-2,CASSLVRGSGELFF,TGTGCCAGCAGCTTAGTGAGGGGGTCCGGGGAGCTGTTTTTT
TRBV11-2,TRBD2,-,18,TRBJ2-1,CASSFGAGAGIPYNEQFF,TGTGCCAGCAGCTTCGGCGCGGGAGCGGGGATCCCCTACAATGAGCAGTTCTTC
TRBV7-2,-,-,15,TRBJ2-7,CASSLVTGGLSEQYF,TGTGCCAGCAGCTTAGTTACGGGGGGCCTTTCCGAGCAGTACTTC
TRBV18,-,-,15,TRBJ2-7,CASSPGLTTSYEQYF,TGTGCCAGCTCACCGGGGCTCACAACCTCCTACGAGCAGTACTTC
TRBV5-6,-,few,15,TRBJ1-2,CASSLEGADRYGYTF,TGTGCCAGCAGCTTGGAAGGGGCAGACCGGTATGGCTACACCTTC
TRBV7-9,-,once,15,TRBJ1-2,CASSLHLGVGYGYTF,TGTGCCAGCAGCTTACATCTCGGGGTCGGCTATGGCTACACCTTC
TRBV27,-,-,13,TRBJ2-5,CASRELGRETQYF,TGTGCCAGCAGGGAGTTAGGGAGGGAGACCCAGTACTTC
TRBV5-8,TRBD1,-,14,TRBJ1-2,CASSSLGQGTGYTF,TGTGCCAGCAGCTCACTGGGACAGGGGACCGGCTACACCTTC
TRBV5-5,-,-,15,TRBJ2-5,CASSRTFRGGETQYF,TGTGCCAGCAGCAGGACCTTCAGGGGTGGAGAGACCCAGTACTTC
TRBV5-1,TRBD2,-,15,TRBJ2-1,CASKAGGPAYNEQFF,TGCGCCAGCAAGGCGGGGGGGCCAGCCTACAATGAGCAGTTCTTC
TRBV6-5,-,-,14,TRBJ2-3,CASRMGGVTDTQYF,TGTGCCAGCCGGATGGGAGGTGTTACAGATACGCAGTATTTT
TRBV5-4,TRBD1,-,14,TRBJ1-1,CASSLTGVNTEAFF,TGTGCCAGCAGCCTTACAGGGGTTAACACTGAAGCTTTCTTT
TRBV19,TRBD2,-,15,TRBJ2-3,CASSPSGGRTDTQYF,TGTGCCAGTAGTCCTAGCGGGGGCCGCACAGATACGCAGTATTTT
TRBV7-9,-,-,14,TRBJ1-2,CASSLVTDFYGYTF,TGTGCCAGCAGCTTAGTAACAGATTTCTATGGCTACACCTTC
TRBV7-3,TRBD2,-,15,TRBJ2-2,CASSPRTSGTGELFF,TGTGCCAGCAGCCCCAGGACTAGCGGCACCGGGGAGCTGTTTTTT